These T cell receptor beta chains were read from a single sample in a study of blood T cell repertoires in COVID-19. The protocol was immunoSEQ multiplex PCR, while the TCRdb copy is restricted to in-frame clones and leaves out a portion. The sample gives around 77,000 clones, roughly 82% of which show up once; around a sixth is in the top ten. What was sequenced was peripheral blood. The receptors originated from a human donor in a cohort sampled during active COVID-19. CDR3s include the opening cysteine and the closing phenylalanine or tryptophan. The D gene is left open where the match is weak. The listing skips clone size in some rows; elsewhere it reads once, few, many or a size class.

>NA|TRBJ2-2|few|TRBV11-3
CASSLSYGAANTGELFF
TGTGCCAGCAGCTTATCATATGGTGCAGCGAACACCGGGGAGCTGTTTTTT
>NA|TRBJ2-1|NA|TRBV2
CASSEDGDEQFF
TGTGCCAGCAGTGAAGACGGAGATGAGCAGTTCTTC
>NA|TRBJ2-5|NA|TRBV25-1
CASSEWRGPQETQYF
TGTGCCAGCAGTGAATGGAGGGGACCCCAAGAGACCCAGTACTTC
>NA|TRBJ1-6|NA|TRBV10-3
CAISDSYNSPLHF
TGTGCCATCAGTGACAGCTATAATTCACCCCTCCACTTT
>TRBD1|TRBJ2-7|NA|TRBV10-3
CAIRKGQGEGEQYF
TGTGCCATCAGGAAGGGACAGGGGGAGGGCGAGCAGTACTTC
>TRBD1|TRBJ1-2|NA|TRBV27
CASSPRGQGFYGYTF
TGTGCCAGCAGTCCGAGGGGACAGGGGTTCTATGGCTACACCTTC
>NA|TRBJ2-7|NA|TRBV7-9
CASSYFNEQYF
TGTGCCAGCAGCTACTTCAACGAGCAGTACTTC
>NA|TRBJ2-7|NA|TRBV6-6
CASVWGRGGRSYEQYF
TGTGCCAGCGTCTGGGGGAGGGGGGGGCGCTCCTACGAGCAGTACTTC
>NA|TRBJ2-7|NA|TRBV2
CASVRTDYEQYF
TGTGCCAGCGTCAGGACAGACTACGAGCAGTACTTC
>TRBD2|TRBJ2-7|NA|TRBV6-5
CASSYSPGRAYEQYF
TGTGCCAGCAGTTACTCTCCAGGGAGGGCCTACGAGCAGTACTTC
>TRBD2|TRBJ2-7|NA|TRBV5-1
CASSTGTTLNYEQYF
TGCGCCAGCAGCACCGGGACTACTCTGAACTACGAGCAGTACTTC
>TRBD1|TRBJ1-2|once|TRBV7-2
CASSFTGGARGYTF
TGTGCCAGCAGCTTCACAGGGGGCGCAAGGGGCTACACCTTC
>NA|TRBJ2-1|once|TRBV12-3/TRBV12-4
CASSLARNEQFF
TGTGCCAGCAGTTTAGCGCGGAATGAGCAGTTCTTC
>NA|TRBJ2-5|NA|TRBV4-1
CASSQDRTGGWETQYF
TGCGCCAGCAGCCAAGATAGGACGGGGGGCTGGGAGACCCAGTACTTC
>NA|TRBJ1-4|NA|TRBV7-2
CASTSGGGPNEKLFF
TGTGCCAGCACCTCGGGGGGGGGACCTAATGAAAAACTGTTTTTT
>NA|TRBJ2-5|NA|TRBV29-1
CSVVTEETQYF
TGCAGCGTTGTAACAGAAGAGACCCAGTACTTC
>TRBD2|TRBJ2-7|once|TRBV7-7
CASSPGGGFDEQYF
TGTGCCAGCAGCCCCGGGGGGGGATTTGACGAGCAGTACTTC
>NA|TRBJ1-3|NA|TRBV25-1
CASSPRGSGNTIYF
TGTGCCAGCAGTCCAAGGGGATCTGGAAACACCATATATTTT
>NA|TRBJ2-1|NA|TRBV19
CASAFTSREQFF
TGTGCCAGTGCATTTACCAGCAGGGAGCAGTTCTTC
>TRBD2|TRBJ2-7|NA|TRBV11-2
CASSLTFSSGLAFYEQYF
TGTGCCAGCAGCTTGACGTTTTCCTCGGGACTAGCATTCTACGAGCAGTACTTC
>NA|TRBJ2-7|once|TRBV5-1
CASSLGHDSYEQYF
TGCGCCAGCAGCTTGGGACATGACTCCTACGAGCAGTACTTC
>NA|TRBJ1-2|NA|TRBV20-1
CSAWGGGYTF
TGCAGTGCCTGGGGGGGTGGCTACACCTTC
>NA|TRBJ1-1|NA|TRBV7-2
CASSLEMRETEAFF
TGTGCCAGCAGCTTAGAGATGAGGGAGACTGAAGCTTTCTTT
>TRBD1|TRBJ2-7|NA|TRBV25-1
CASSILQGKQYF
TGTGCCAGCAGTATTTTACAGGGGAAGCAGTACTTC
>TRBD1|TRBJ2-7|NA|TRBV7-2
CASSLSPGQGYEQYF
TGTGCCAGCAGCCTATCGCCGGGACAGGGGTACGAGCAGTACTTC
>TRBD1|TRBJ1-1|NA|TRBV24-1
CATSDSRDRGPEAFF
TGTGCCACCAGTGATTCCAGAGACAGGGGCCCTGAAGCTTTCTTT
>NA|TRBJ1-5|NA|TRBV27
CASSLSRGGEPQHF
TGTGCCAGCAGTTTATCCCGAGGGGGTGAGCCCCAGCATTTT
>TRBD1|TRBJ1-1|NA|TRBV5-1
CASSFTGGVETFEAFF
TGCGCCAGCAGCTTTACAGGGGGGGTTGAAACCTTCGAAGCTTTCTTT
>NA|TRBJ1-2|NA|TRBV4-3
CASSQDLKGGYTF
TGCGCCAGCAGCCAAGATCTCAAGGGGGGGTACACCTTC
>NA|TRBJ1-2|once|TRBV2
CASSEVGSYGYTF
TGTGCCAGCAGTGAAGTGGGGAGCTATGGCTACACCTTC
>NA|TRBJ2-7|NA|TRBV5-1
CASSFETGYEQYF
TGCGCCAGCAGCTTTGAGACAGGCTACGAGCAGTACTTC
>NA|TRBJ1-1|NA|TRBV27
CASRQQSRGRGPNTEAFF
TGTGCCAGCAGACAACAGTCGCGGGGGCGCGGCCCGAACACTGAAGCTTTCTTT
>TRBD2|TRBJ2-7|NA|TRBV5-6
CASSSVSGVPYEQYF
TGTGCCAGCAGCTCTGTAAGCGGGGTACCATACGAGCAGTACTTC
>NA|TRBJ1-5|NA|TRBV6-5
CASNPTVNQPQHF
TGTGCCAGCAACCCAACGGTAAATCAGCCCCAGCATTTT
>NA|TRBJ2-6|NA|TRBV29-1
CSVRPGPHSGANVLTF
TGCAGCGTTCGGCCAGGGCCCCACTCTGGGGCCAACGTCCTGACTTTC
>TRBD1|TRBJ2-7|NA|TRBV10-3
CAIRETGDSYEQYF
TGTGCCATCAGGGAGACAGGGGACTCCTACGAGCAGTACTTC
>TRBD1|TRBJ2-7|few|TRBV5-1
CASSPRSRDRVGQYF
TGCGCCAGCAGCCCGAGGTCCCGGGACAGGGTCGGGCAGTACTTC
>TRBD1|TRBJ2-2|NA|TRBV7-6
CASSLATGTANTGELFF
TGTGCCAGCAGCTTAGCTACCGGGACAGCTAACACCGGGGAGCTGTTTTTT
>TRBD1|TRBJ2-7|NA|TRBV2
CASNRDREVEQYF
TGTGCCAGCAACCGGGACAGGGAGGTCGAGCAGTACTTC
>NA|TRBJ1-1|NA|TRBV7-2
CASSFSLNTEAFF
TGTGCCAGCAGCTTCTCTCTGAACACTGAAGCTTTCTTT
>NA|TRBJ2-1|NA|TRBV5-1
CASSLVGGTYNEQFF
TGCGCCAGCAGCTTGGTGGGGGGAACCTACAATGAGCAGTTCTTC
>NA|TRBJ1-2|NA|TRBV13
CASSLRTPGAPLGYTF
TGTGCCAGCAGCTTAAGGACCCCAGGGGCCCCTTTGGGCTACACCTTC
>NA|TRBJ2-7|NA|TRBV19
CATAIGGMGYEQYF
TGTGCCACCGCTATCGGGGGAATGGGATACGAGCAGTACTTC
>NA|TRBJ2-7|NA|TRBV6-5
CAALNRASYEQYF
TGTGCCGCCCTTAACAGGGCATCCTACGAGCAGTACTTC
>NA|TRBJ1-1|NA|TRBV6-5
CASIQAGANTEAFF
TGTGCCAGCATACAGGCAGGGGCTAACACTGAAGCTTTCTTT
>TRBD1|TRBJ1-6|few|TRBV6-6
CASSGTGISPLHF
TGTGCCAGCAGTGGGACAGGGATTTCACCCCTCCACTTT
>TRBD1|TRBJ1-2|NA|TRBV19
CASSDRGDVYGYTF
TGTGCCAGTAGCGACAGGGGCGATGTCTATGGCTACACCTTC
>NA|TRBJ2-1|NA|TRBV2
CASNGAGPGSSYNEQFF
TGTGCCAGCAACGGCGCGGGGCCGGGGAGCTCCTACAATGAGCAGTTCTTC
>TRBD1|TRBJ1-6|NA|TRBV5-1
CASSLQTGENSPLHF
TGCGCCAGCAGCCTCCAGACAGGGGAAAATTCACCCCTCCACTTT
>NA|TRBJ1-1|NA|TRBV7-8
CASSITGRGNTEAFF
TGTGCCAGCAGCATAACAGGCAGGGGAAACACTGAAGCTTTCTTT
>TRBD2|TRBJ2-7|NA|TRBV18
CASSPQRGVGEQYF
TGTGCCAGCTCACCACAGCGGGGGGTCGGGGAGCAGTACTTC
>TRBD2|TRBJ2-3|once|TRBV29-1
CSVEASGVADTQYF
TGCAGCGTTGAGGCTAGCGGGGTGGCGGATACGCAGTATTTT
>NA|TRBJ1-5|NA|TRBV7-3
CASSKGQNSNQPQHF
TGTGCCAGCAGCAAAGGACAGAATAGCAATCAGCCCCAGCATTTT
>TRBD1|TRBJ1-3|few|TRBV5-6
CASSGQGKGGNTIYF
TGTGCCAGCTCCGGACAGGGAAAAGGTGGAAACACCATATATTTT
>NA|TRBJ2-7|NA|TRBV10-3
CAISVSRQAYEQYF
TGTGCCATCAGTGTAAGCCGGCAGGCCTACGAGCAGTACTTC